These T cell receptor beta chains were read from a single sample in a study of cytomegalovirus exposure and HLA in healthy donors. Sequenced by immunoSEQ multiplex PCR; TCRdb stores in-frame clones only, minus some. The profile shows around 100,000 clones, more than 80% of them singletons. Material for sequencing was PBMCs. These receptors were obtained from a man between 25 and 39 years old in good health and CMV-seronegative. CDR3s leave out the opening cysteine and the closing phenylalanine or tryptophan. Fields, in order: J gene, V gene, CDR3 protein.

TRBJ2-7 | TRBV30 | AWRQGLYEQY
TRBJ2-7 | TRBV7-9 | ASSSLWTSGGEFSYEQY
TRBJ2-3 | TRBV2 | ASSGQSTDTQY
TRBJ2-1 | TRBV2 | ASSDSRASYNEQF
TRBJ2-7 | TRBV10-3 | AISASGQDNSYEQY
TRBJ2-7 | TRBV15 | ATSSTGQGTYEQY
TRBJ2-7 | TRBV6-1 | ASSEVRPSGSSYEQY
TRBJ2-7 | TRBV6-1 | ASSEGFPGQGRYEQY
TRBJ2-2 | TRBV14 | ASSQGRSRAGELF
TRBJ2-5 | TRBV6-5 | ASSYGGSQETQY
TRBJ2-7 | TRBV5-1 | ASSLDAGTAAYEQY
TRBJ2-3 | TRBV6-1 | ASSEAPGQGTDTQY
TRBJ2-5 | TRBV5-4 | ASSSYSGSQGETQY
TRBJ2-7 | TRBV5-1 | ASSLTDRGIVGQY
TRBJ1-1 | TRBV7-2 | ASSLAGGANRRI
TRBJ2-5 | TRBV19 | ASSILAGEETQY
TRBJ1-4 | TRBV25-1 | ASSDRDSSTNEKLF
TRBJ2-5 | TRBV30 | AWMTGGAKTQY
TRBJ2-3 | TRBV19 | ASRTGGTDTQY
TRBJ2-7 | TRBV7-9 | ASSPKYEQY
TRBJ2-1 | TRBV5-1 | ASSLRTGPSNEQF
TRBJ2-1 | TRBV10-3 | AISDPQRGPSYNEQF
TRBJ2-1 | TRBV5-1 | ASSWGASGGTSYNEQF
TRBJ2-5 | TRBV28 | ASSLGRGTQY
TRBJ2-3 | TRBV9 | ASSVGRTDTQY
TRBJ1-3 | TRBV2 | ASSLTAANTIY
TRBJ1-4 | TRBV5-3 | ARSLARGGDEKLF
TRBJ2-3 | TRBV7-2 | ASSWGQAELTQY
TRBJ2-1 | TRBV2 | AAAGTADNEQF
TRBJ1-3 | TRBV2 | ASSGTGVGNTIY
TRBJ1-2 | TRBV25-1 | ASSENTGNYGYT
TRBJ2-7 | TRBV5-4 | ASSFRAGEQY
TRBJ1-1 | TRBV30 | AWSTETTGGTEAF
TRBJ2-7 | TRBV28 | ASSFSLAGLSYEQY
TRBJ2-3 | TRBV7-2 | ASSSDTASDTQY
. | TRBV7-9 | ASSSRGQPPDEQY
TRBJ2-5 | TRBV30 | AWGELNYRETQY
TRBJ2-5 | TRBV27 | ATSIGGGLETQY
TRBJ1-6 | TRBV6-5 | ASSYSQGQSPLH
TRBJ1-1 | TRBV2 | ASSTDTNTEAF
TRBJ2-7 | TRBV6-5 | ASSYRRKPSYEQY
TRBJ2-7 | TRBV4-3 | ASSQEGQGQGEQY
TRBJ2-5 | TRBV7-9 | ASSLGRVRQETQY
TRBJ2-5 | TRBV5-1 | ASSPAGTSRETQY
TRBJ2-1 | TRBV2 | ASSEGQGAYNEQF
TRBJ2-5 | TRBV5-1 | ASSAGGQETQY
TRBJ1-3 | TRBV15 | ATSRPTGGFRNTIY
TRBJ2-1 | TRBV6-5 | ASSRGYSYNEQF
TRBJ2-7 | TRBV6-1 | ASSEEVSGGYEQY
TRBJ2-3 | TRBV14 | ASSQEISTQY
TRBJ2-6 | TRBV27 | ASSFISGSGANVLT
TRBJ1-4 | TRBV30 | AWSLGRGAEKLF
TRBJ1-2 | TRBV30 | AWSVLLGGQGIYGYT
TRBJ2-2 | TRBV30 | AWRGAATGELF
TRBJ2-4 | TRBV30 | AWSLGLARTIQY
TRBJ2-5 | TRBV9 | ASSKEETQY